Presented here are 5 T cell receptor beta chains from one specimen sequenced in a study of CD8 T cells in Susac syndrome. Random hexamers were used to reverse transcribe the RNA input (roughly 0.5 to 1 ug). TCRdb independently ran MiXCR on the immunoSEQ multiplex PCR reads; one entry per CDR3 protein. Among 250,000 or so distinct CDR3 sequences listed, roughly 95% were seen once. The sequenced sample was CD4+ T cells from PBMCs. These receptor sequences come from a human donor with multiple sclerosis.

The chain couples TRBV28 to TRBJ2-7; D call uncertain. With 2 bases removed from V and 0 bases from J, the gap between germline ends came to 8 bases. The CDR3 has 14 residues. Looked up from germline, CDR1 is MDHEN and CDR2 is SYDVKM. Written as DNA, the CDR3 is TGTGCCAGCAGTTTAGACGGCCTCTCCTACGAGCAGTACTTC. This codes for CASSLDGLSYEQYF.

The genes are TRBV12-3 or TRBV12-4 and TRBJ1-2, with TRBD1 matching 9 bases. Unmatched junction bases numbered 11, after V lost 5 bases and J lost 7 bases. This CDR3 has 15 amino acids. CDR3 in amino acids: CASSPSADRGAGYTF. CDR3 bases: TGTGCCAGCAGTCCATCCGCGGACAGGGGCGCTGGCTACACCTTC.

The table lists this clonotype with a count of one. A junction end diverges from the germline sequence, so it may reflect a read error. The gene calls are TRBV3-1 and TRBJ1-1; D remains ambiguous. The CDR3 covers 12 residues. Germline V lookup: CDR1 LGHDT, CDR2 YNNKEL (reference sequence). The chain's CDR3 is CASSQASTEAFF. Written as DNA, the CDR3 is TGTGCCAGCAGTCAAGCGAGCACTGAAGCTTTCTTT.

The chain employs TRBV6-2 or TRBV6-3 and TRBJ2-1; 10 bases map to TRBD1. CDR1 and CDR2 (germline): MNHEY, SVGEGT. The junction had 8 bases not matched to a gene; V was cut back by 5 bases and J by 4 bases. The CDR3 contains 16 residues. CDR3 in DNA: TGTGCCAGCAGTACGGGGGACAGGGGTGTTTACAATGAGCAGTTCTTC. Its translation is CASSTGDRGVYNEQFF.

The V gene is TRBV5-4, the J gene TRBJ2-5; 8 bases map to TRBD1. Germline V gene lookup returns CDR1 SGHNT and CDR2 YYREEE (reference sequence). V was clipped by 4 bases and J by 3 bases; unmatched bases: 5. The CDR3 extends over 14 amino acids. Here the CDR3 reads CASSPGQDKETQYF. DNA of the CDR3: TGTGCCAGCAGCCCGGGACAGGATAAAGAGACCCAGTACTTC. The full variable domain, completed using reference TRBV5-4 and TRBJ2-5, is ETGVTQSPTHLIKTRGQQVTLRCSSQSGHNTVSWYQQALGQGPQFIFQYYREEENGRGNFPPRFSGLQFPNYSSELNVNALELDDSALYLCASSPGQDKETQYFGPGTRLLVL.